A selection of T cell receptor beta chains follows, all from one sample in a study of T cells in Graves' hyperthyroidism and ophthalmopathy. MiXCR was run by TCRdb on the multiplex PCR reads, yielding one entry per CDR3 protein. Of some 510,000 distinct CDR3 sequences in the sample, about 43% are singletons; the top ten hold 8% to 8.5%. The source material was peripheral blood or thyroid tissue (not recorded which). All receptors come from a woman between 18 and 29 years old with Graves' hyperthyroidism. The CDR3 runs from the conserved cysteine through the conserved F or W. A D gene is named only where the DNA matches it firmly. Size is stated for part of the rows, as once, few or many counts, or as a class when the clone is expanded.

NA	TRBV20-1	TRBJ1-5	few	TGCAGTGCTAGGGCCCTTCGAGGAGGGAGGCTTCAGCCCCAGCATTTT	CSARALRGGRLQPQHF
NA	TRBV7-9	TRBJ1-4	NA	TGTGCCAGCAGCTCTCGACAGCGTGAAAAACTGTTTTTT	CASSSRQREKLFF
NA	TRBV15	TRBJ2-5	many	TGTGCCACCAGCAACCGGGACTCGGAGACCCAGTACTTC	CATSNRDSETQYF
TRBD2	TRBV14	TRBJ2-7	NA	TGTGCCAGCAGCCCCTTGGGACTAGCGGGAGGGCCGGACGAGCAGTACTTC	CASSPLGLAGGPDEQYF
TRBD1	TRBV29-1	TRBJ2-7	NA	TGCAGCGTTCACCGGGACAGGGGGATCGACGAGCAGTACTTC	CSVHRDRGIDEQYF
NA	TRBV10-3	TRBJ1-6	NA	TGTGCCATCAGTGATGGGGGGCCACCCCTCCACTTT	CAISDGGPPLHF
TRBD2	TRBV9	TRBJ2-5	few	TGTGCCAGCAGCGCTTCTAGCGGGAGGGGGCAAGAGACCCAGTACTTC	CASSASSGRGQETQYF
NA	TRBV7-2	TRBJ1-3	few	TGTGCCAGCAGCTTCCTTGCTACTGGAAACACCATATATTTT	CASSFLATGNTIYF
NA	TRBV5-1	TRBJ1-3	NA	TGCGCCAGCAGCTTTACAGGGTTTGGAAACACCATATATTTT	CASSFTGFGNTIYF
TRBD2	TRBV20-1	TRBJ2-7	NA	TGCAGTGCAATTACGGGACTAGCGGGATCTTCCTACGAGCAGTACTTC	CSAITGLAGSSYEQYF
NA	TRBV2	TRBJ1-4	NA	TGTGCCAGCGACCTGGACCGCCGGGAAAAACTGTTTTTT	CASDLDRREKLFF
NA	TRBV7-2	TRBJ1-2	many	TGTGCCAGCAGCCCGGACGTGCAACATGGCTACACCTTC	CASSPDVQHGYTF
NA	TRBV7-9	TRBJ1-1	NA	TGCGCCAGCGGTCTTATCGTGGCAGGGGCGGGATCCACTGAAGCTTTCTTT	CASGLIVAGAGSTEAFF
NA	TRBV29-1	TRBJ1-1	NA	TGCAGCGTGTCGGCACGTTACTTGGGGGGTGAAGCTTTCTTT	CSVSARYLGGEAFF
NA	TRBV4-3	TRBJ1-2	NA	TGCGCCAGCAGCCCGACTTATTTCTATGGCTACACCTTC	CASSPTYFYGYTF
NA	TRBV5-1	TRBJ1-4	NA	TGCGCCAGCAGCCCCATGGGGGGGAGAGAAAAACTGTTTTTT	CASSPMGGREKLFF
TRBD2	TRBV7-6	TRBJ2-7	NA	TGCGCCAGCAGCACAACTAGCGGGCCCTCCTACGAGCAGTACTTC	CASSTTSGPSYEQYF
NA	TRBV7-9	TRBJ2-7	few	TGTGCCAGCAGCTTTCCCTCGGGGATCTCCTACGAGCAGTACTTC	CASSFPSGISYEQYF
TRBD2	TRBV9	TRBJ2-5	NA	TGTGCCAGCAGCGTAGGACTAGCGGGAGGTAAAGAGACCCAGTACTTC	CASSVGLAGGKETQYF
NA	TRBV7-8	TRBJ2-7	many	TGTGCCAGCAGCCCGATGGGGAGCTCCTACGAGCAGTACTTC	CASSPMGSSYEQYF
TRBD2	TRBV7-7	TRBJ2-5	NA	TGTGCCAGCAGCCAAACTAGCGGGAGCGGGGAGACCCAGTACTTC	CASSQTSGSGETQYF
NA	TRBV19	TRBJ1-5	few	TGTGCCAGTAGTATTGACTATAGCAATCAGCCCCAGCATTTT	CASSIDYSNQPQHF
NA	TRBV20-1	TRBJ2-5	many	TGCAGTGCTAGAGATTTCGAGACCCAGTACTTC	CSARDFETQYF
TRBD1	TRBV15	TRBJ2-5	many	TGTGCCACCAGCAGAGATCAGCCAGGGGGTCGGGAGACCCAGTACTTC	CATSRDQPGGRETQYF
NA	TRBV24-1	TRBJ1-1	few	TGTGCCAGCAGTACCTTACAGGGCGGGGGCACTGAAGCTTTCTTT	CASSTLQGGGTEAFF
NA	TRBV7-2	TRBJ1-3	NA	TGTGCCAGCAGCCAAGACCCTCGTTCAGGAAACACCATATATTTT	CASSQDPRSGNTIYF
NA	TRBV2	TRBJ1-6	few	TGTGCCTCCCGGCTACAGGGTGGCTCACCCCTCCACTTT	CASRLQGGSPLHF
NA	TRBV6-1	TRBJ2-2	few	TGTGCCAGCAGTGGGGTAGCGGCGAACACCGGGGAGCTGTTTTTT	CASSGVAANTGELFF
NA	TRBV7-9	TRBJ1-1	NA	TGTGCCAGCAGCTTAGCACAGAAGAACACTGAAGCTTTCTTT	CASSLAQKNTEAFF
NA	TRBV29-1	TRBJ1-1	NA	TGCAGCGTTCAGGGCGGGGCTGAAGCTTTCTTT	CSVQGGAEAFF
NA	TRBV2	TRBJ1-5	few	TGTGCCAGCAGTTCGCTAAGGCAGCAGCCCCAGCATTTT	CASSSLRQQPQHF
TRBD1	TRBV29-1	TRBJ1-2	many	TGCAGCGTTGATCTTAGACAGGGAGCTAACTATGGCTACACCTTC	CSVDLRQGANYGYTF
TRBD1	TRBV7-9	TRBJ1-1	NA	TGTACCAGCAGCCCCGGGGGGGACAGAGAAGCTTTCTTT	CTSSPGGDREAFF
NA	TRBV2	TRBJ1-2	few	TGTGCCAGCAGTCACCGACCACCTCCTGACTATGGCTACACCTTC	CASSHRPPPDYGYTF
TRBD2	TRBV5-1	TRBJ2-5	NA	TGCGCCAGCAGCTTGGAGACTAGCGGCCGGACCCAGTACTTC	CASSLETSGRTQYF
NA	TRBV7-6	TRBJ1-1	NA	TGTGCCAGCAGTTATCGTGACAAGAGCACTGAAGCTTTCTTT	CASSYRDKSTEAFF
NA	TRBV2	TRBJ1-6	NA	TGTGCCAGCAGTTTCGACCCCACAATTCGATCCCACTTT	CASSFDPTIRSHF
NA	TRBV2	TRBJ1-1	few	TGTGCCAGCAGGGTAGGTACTGAAGCTTTCTTT	CASRVGTEAFF
NA	TRBV24-1	TRBJ1-5	many	TGTGCCACCAGTGATTCAGGGCCTCAGCCCCAGCATTTT	CATSDSGPQPQHF
NA	TRBV9	TRBJ1-1	few	TGTGCCAGCAGCGTAAAGGGTGACGGCACTGAAGCTTTCTTT	CASSVKGDGTEAFF
TRBD1	TRBV2	TRBJ1-5	once	TGTGCCAGCAGTCCAGCCGGGACAGCGAATCAGCCCCAGCATTTT	CASSPAGTANQPQHF
TRBD1	TRBV24-1	TRBJ1-5	few	TGTGCCACCAGTGATGGGACAGGGCAACTTCATCAGCCCCAGCATTTT	CATSDGTGQLHQPQHF
TRBD1	TRBV6-5	TRBJ2-7	NA	TGTGCCAGCAGTTACCTGGGTGGGGACAGGGCCATACGCGGGCACTACGAGCAGTACTTC	CASSYLGGDRAIRGHYEQYF
TRBD2	TRBV11-2	TRBJ2-7	few	TGTGCCAGCAGCTCGACCGTTAGCGGGCCCTCCTACGAGCAGTACTTC	CASSSTVSGPSYEQYF
NA	TRBV7-9	TRBJ2-5	NA	TGTGCCAGCAGCTTTGGTGGGACCGCGGGTGGAGAGACCCAGTACTTC	CASSFGGTAGGETQYF
TRBD2	TRBV2	TRBJ2-2	many	TGTGCCAGCAGTCAGAATAGCGGGAGGTACGGGGAGCTGTTTTTT	CASSQNSGRYGELFF
NA	TRBV10-3	TRBJ2-7	few	TGTGCCAGCAGTCCCGGCACTAGCTGGGCCTACGAGCAGTACTTC	CASSPGTSWAYEQYF
NA	TRBV2	TRBJ1-6	many	TGTGCCAGCAGTGACGGGACTTCGGGGAATTCACCCCTCCACTTT	CASSDGTSGNSPLHF